A single sample is the source of the 27 T cell receptor beta chains below, sequenced in a study of blood T cell repertoires in COVID-19. Method: immunoSEQ multiplex PCR; TCRdb's copy keeps in-frame clones and lacks some. The top ten clones hold about 6.3% of a sample with fewer than 250,000 clones, just under 85% of them seen once. Sequencing was performed on peripheral blood. The receptor source for this set is a woman aged 55-69 years with active or convalescent COVID-19.

The chain couples TRBV11-3 to TRBJ1-3; D gene uncertain. The CDR3 has 15 residues. Per the germline V gene, CDR1 is SGHNT and CDR2 is YENEEA. V dropped 8 bases and J dropped 1 base, with 15 bases sitting between them. Written as DNA, the CDR3 is TGTGCCAGCGGCAGCTATCGGAGTTCTGGAAACACCATATATTTT. This codes for CASGSYRSSGNTIYF.

The V and J genes are TRBV9 and TRBJ1-1; D unclear. The CDR3 sequence is 17 residues long. Germline V CDR1 and CDR2: SGDLS, YYNGEE. Trimming stripped 0 bases from V and 0 bases from J, with 15 bases between. CDR3 sequence reads: CASSVGPPDILNTEAFF. In nucleotides, the CDR3 is TGTGCCAGCAGCGTAGGTCCACCAGATATATTGAACACTGAAGCTTTCTTT. Supplemented by reference TRBV9 and TRBJ1-1, the full variable domain reads DSGVTQTPKHLITATGQRVTLRCSPRSGDLSVYWYQQSLDQGLQFLIQYYNGEERAKGNILERFSAQQFPDLHSELNLSSLELGDSALYFCASSVGPPDILNTEAFFGQGTRLTVV.

This chain connects TRBV2 to TRBJ1-4; perhaps TRBD1 as D (6 bases). The CDR3 is 13 residues long. V was pared by 2 bases and J by 8 bases, with 9 bases between. Germline V CDR1 and CDR2: SNHLY, FYNNEI. CDR3 coding DNA: TGTGCCAGCAGTGAACAGGGGTGGGAAAAACTGTTTTTT. Its protein is CASSEQGWEKLFF.

This chain's CDR3 is CASSPGRGFTGELFF. Written as DNA, the CDR3 is TGTGCCAGCAGCCCCGGGAGGGGGTTCACCGGGGAGCTGTTTTTT. The rearrangement links TRBV7-9 to TRBJ2-2; 8 nucleotides line up with TRBD2. The CDR3 is 15 residues long. Per the germline V gene, CDR1 is SEHNR and CDR2 is FQNEAQ (reference sequence). J was trimmed by 4 bases and V by 5 bases; bases with no gene match: 6. Filled out from reference TRBV7-9 and TRBJ2-2, the complete variable domain reads DTGVSQNPRHKITKRGQNVTFRCDPISEHNRLYWYRQTLGQGPEFLTYFQNEAQLEKSRLLSDRFSAERPKGSFSTLEIQRTEQGDSAMYLCASSPGRGFTGELFFGEGSRLTVL.

This clone was seen a single time. The chain is built from TRBV6-4 and TRBJ2-2; a weak D match, TRBD1 (6 bases). From germline, CDR1 is MRHNA and CDR2 SNTAGT. The CDR3 sequence is 14 residues long. V gave up 3 bases and J gave up 6 bases, with 11 bases separating them. The CDR3 DNA is TGTGCCAGCAGTGAACTACAGGGTCCCGGGGAGCTGTTTTTT. Translation gives CASSELQGPGELFF.

The chain uses TRBV28 and TRBJ2-7; D is perhaps TRBD1 (5 bases). The V gene's germline CDR1 is MDHEN and CDR2 SYDVKM. Deletions cut 5 bases from V and 5 bases from J, with 13 bases between. This CDR3 is built from 13 residues. In nucleotides, the CDR3 is TGTGCCAGCAGTCTAACCCAGACAGACGAGCAGTACGTC. It specifies CASSLTQTDEQYV.

The chain links TRBV11-3 to TRBJ2-1; D gene unclear. Looked up from germline, CDR1 is SGHNT and CDR2 is YENEEA. The ends were cut back, 10 bases at V and 2 bases at J, with 12 bases in the middle. The CDR3 loop spans 13 amino acids. In nucleotides, the CDR3 is TGTGCCACAAACTTCTCACCCTACAATGAGCAGTTCTTC. Protein: CATNFSPYNEQFF.

DNA for the CDR3: TGCGCCAGCAGCCAAGGTATCGGCCTAGTAGCTTTCTTT. Translated: CASSQGIGLVAFF. This chain links TRBV4-1 with TRBJ1-1; no reliable D call. From germline, CDR1 is MGHRA and CDR2 YSYEKL. CDR3 size: 13 residues. V lost 1 base and J lost 10, with 13 bases in between.

This chain connects TRBV2 to TRBJ2-5, with D maybe TRBD1 (5 bases). Deletions cut 7 bases from V and 5 bases from J, with 17 bases between. This CDR3 has 14 residues. CDR1 and CDR2 from the germline V gene are SNHLY and FYNNEI. The DNA of the CDR3 is TGTGCCAGCACCGAAAGGCCCAGGGTTGAGACCCAGTACTTC. This gives the protein CASTERPRVETQYF.

This clone was counted between two and nine times. The V call is TRBV28, the J call TRBJ1-2; the match to TRBD1 covers 12 bases. Germline lookup yields CDR1 MDHEN and CDR2 SYDVKM. The CDR3 is made up of 14 amino acids. J was trimmed by 8 bases and V by 6 bases; bases with no gene match: 7. This chain's CDR3 is CASSSGTGGKGYTF. The CDR3 DNA reads TGTGCCAGCAGCTCCGGGACAGGGGGCAAAGGCTACACCTTC.

The genes are TRBV30 and TRBJ2-1, with 7 bases aligning to TRBD2. Germline V gene lookup returns CDR1 GTSNPN and CDR2 SVGIG (reference sequence). V trimming: 0 bases; J trimming: 3 bases; junction bases outside the gene matches: 5. There are 15 residues in the CDR3. Here the CDR3 DNA reads TGTGCCTGGAGTGTAACTAGCGTACGCTACAATGAGCAGTTCTTC. It codes for CAWSVTSVRYNEQFF.

This clone was detected only a few times. The J gene is TRBJ2-5, the V gene TRBV2; D might be TRBD1 (5 bases). The germline CDR1 and CDR2 sequences are SNHLY and FYNNEI. This CDR3 contains 14 residues. V lost 7 bases to trimming and J lost 2 bases, with 14 bases between them. The CDR3, as DNA: TGTGCCAGCAAGGTCTCTAGGGGACAAGAGACCCAGTACTTC. Translating it yields CASKVSRGQETQYF.

The chain uses TRBV10-1 and TRBJ2-2; D might be TRBD2 (6 bases). The CDR3 is made up of 14 amino acids. The germline gives CDR1 WNHNN, CDR2 SYGVQD (reference sequence). Deletions cut 0 bases from V and 4 bases from J, with 6 bases between. For the CDR3, the DNA is TGCGCCAGCAGTGAGTCGGGGGGCACCGGGGAGCTGTTTTTT. Protein: CASSESGGTGELFF.

CDR3 sequence (DNA): TGTGCCAGCAGTTTGGGAGGGGCGGGTACTGAAGCTTTCTTT. Translated: CASSLGGAGTEAFF. The gene calls are TRBV27 and TRBJ1-1; the D gene is possibly TRBD1 (5 bases). The CDR3 is 14 residues long. Per the germline V gene, CDR1 is MNHEY and CDR2 is SMNVEV (reference sequence). Trimming cost V 3 bases and J 5 bases, with 13 bases left between them.

This chain uses TRBV19 with TRBJ2-1; 7 positions agree with TRBD2. Trimming at V came to 7 bases and at J to 6 bases, leaving 15 bases not matched to a gene. CDR3 size: 16 residues. Germline-derived CDR1 and CDR2 are LNHDA and SQIVND (reference sequence). CDR3 bases: TGTGCCAGTACCCCCAGGGAGGGACGGAAACTCAATGAGCAGTTCTTC. Residues: CASTPREGRKLNEQFF.

The chain employs TRBV7-3 and TRBJ2-1, with 14 positions matching TRBD2. The V gene end was trimmed by 3 bases and the J gene end by 7 bases; junction bases not matched to a gene: 2. This CDR3 region has 15 residues. The germline V gene has CDR1 SGHTA and CDR2 FQGTGA. The chain's CDR3 is CASSFGTSGRNEQFF. In DNA form, the CDR3 reads TGTGCCAGCAGCTTCGGGACTAGCGGGAGAAATGAGCAGTTCTTC.

This rearrangement joins TRBV24-1 to TRBJ2-1; 7 bases fit TRBD2. J lost 4 bases, V lost 5 bases, and 7 bases had no gene match. CDR1 and CDR2 (germline): KGHDR, SFDVKD. The length of the CDR3 is 15 residues. CDR3 protein: CATSGGRALYNEQFF. CDR3 DNA: TGTGCCACCAGTGGGGGGAGGGCCTTATACAATGAGCAGTTCTTC.

J is TRBJ2-3 and V is TRBV11-2; 7 bases are a match to TRBD1. This CDR3 has 18 amino acids. Germline CDR1 is SGHAT and CDR2 is FQNNGV. Trimming removed 1 base from V and 3 bases from J; junction bases left unmatched: 13. The CDR3 nucleotides read TGTGCCAGCAGCTTAGTCAGGTTGGGCCAGGGGGAGACAGATACGCAGTATTTT. Translating gives CASSLVRLGQGETDTQYF.

This clone was recorded a few times. This chain links TRBV5-1 with TRBJ1-4; D not resolved. Trimming cost V 3 bases and J 8 bases, with 14 bases left between them. The CDR3 loop spans 14 amino acids. Germline CDR1 and CDR2: SGHRS and YFSETQ. The CDR3 is CASSSQVAGEKLFF. The CDR3 coding sequence is TGCGCCAGCAGCTCGCAGGTGGCGGGGGAAAAACTGTTTTTT.

The chain couples TRBV29-1 to TRBJ1-1; D remains ambiguous. Trimming pared 4 bases from V and 7 bases from J, leaving 7 bases between. This CDR3 comprises 10 residues. CDR1 is SQVTM, CDR2 ANQGSEA, per germline. CDR3 nucleotide sequence: TGCAGCGTTGGTCTTATTGAAGCTTTCTTT. Its translation is CSVGLIEAFF.

The chain is built from TRBV4-1 and TRBJ2-7; 7 nucleotides match TRBD1. The CDR3 length is 15 residues. With V trimmed by 2 bases and J by 0 bases, 4 bases remained unmatched. Germline V gene sequence: CDR1 MGHRA, CDR2 YSYEKL. The CDR3 region has the DNA TGCGCCAGCAGCCAACTATGGGACAGCTCCTACGAGCAGTACTTC. Its translation is CASSQLWDSSYEQYF.

CDR3: CASSLRGYSYEQYF. The DNA of the CDR3 is TGTGCCAGCAGCTTACGCGGGTACTCCTACGAGCAGTACTTC. The rearrangement links TRBV7-9 to TRBJ2-7; tentatively, D is TRBD2 (5 bases). The germline V and J ends were trimmed by 2 bases and 0 bases, with 8 bases remaining between them. Germline assignment: CDR1 SEHNR and CDR2 FQNEAQ (reference sequence). CDR3 length: 14 amino acids. Supplemented by reference TRBV7-9 and TRBJ2-7, the full variable domain reads DTGVSQNPRHKITKRGQNVTFRCDPISEHNRLYWYRQTLGQGPEFLTYFQNEAQLEKSRLLSDRFSAERPKGSFSTLEIQRTEQGDSAMYLCASSLRGYSYEQYFGPGTRLTVT.

V and J are TRBV7-8 and TRBJ2-5; 9 positions agree with TRBD1. Losses at the gene ends were 2 bases for V and 5 bases for J; bases not matched to a gene: 3. The CDR3 length is 14 residues. Per germline, CDR1 SGHVS and CDR2 FQNEAQ. The CDR3 sequence: CASSLTGGGETQYF. The CDR3 DNA follows: TGTGCCAGCAGCTTAACAGGGGGCGGCGAGACCCAGTACTTC.

The chain carries TRBV18 and TRBJ2-1, with 10 positions matching TRBD2. The CDR3 totals 18 residues. CDR1 KGHSH and CDR2 LQKENI come from the germline V gene. V was pared by 2 bases and J by 0 bases, with 7 bases of the junction left unmatched. CDR3: CASSPRGLAALSYNEQFF. DNA for the CDR3: TGTGCCAGCTCACCAAGAGGACTAGCGGCTCTCTCCTACAATGAGCAGTTCTTC.

The chain has TRBV9 and TRBJ2-3, with D tentatively TRBD1 (5 bases). CDR3 size: 15 residues. Germline lookup yields CDR1 SGDLS and CDR2 YYNGEE. Deletions cut 2 bases from V and 1 base from J, with 11 bases between. CDR3 in DNA: TGTGCCAGCAGCGTTCGGACATTTCGCACAGATACGCAGTATTTT. Protein sequence: CASSVRTFRTDTQYF.

This chain joins TRBV19 and TRBJ1-6; tentative D call: TRBD1 (5 bases). This CDR3 has 13 residues. With 3 bases removed from V and 8 bases from J, the gap between germline ends came to 8 bases. The germline V gene encodes CDR1 LNHDA and CDR2 SQIVND (reference sequence). The CDR3 loop is CASSIGRDSPLHF. DNA for the CDR3: TGTGCCAGTAGTATCGGCAGGGATTCACCCCTCCACTTT.

The J gene is TRBJ2-3, the V gene TRBV20-1; D unresolved. The CDR3 runs to 14 residues. CDR1 is DFQATT, CDR2 SNEGSKA, per germline (reference sequence). With 3 bases removed from V and 3 bases from J, the gap between germline ends came to 13 bases. CDR3 region: CSASHALLTDTQYF. In DNA, the CDR3 is TGCAGTGCTAGTCACGCGCTATTAACAGATACGCAGTATTTT.